A selection of T cell receptor beta chains follows, all from one sample in a study of blood T cell repertoires in COVID-19. Libraries were prepared by immunoSEQ multiplex PCR; TCRdb keeps only in-frame clonotypes and omits some of them. The sample lists more than 85,000 clones; around 84% were seen once. The sequencing sample was made of peripheral blood. Receptors were obtained from a man aged 80 or over with acute or convalescent COVID-19. The CDR3 runs from the conserved cysteine through the conserved F or W. The D gene is left open where the match is weak. Clone size is shown for a subset of rows, as once, few, many or a class of expanded clone.

TRBD1	once	TRBV14	TRBJ2-3	TGTGCCAGCAGCCAAGAAAAGGGCAGGGGGCGCTTAGATACGCAGTATTTT	CASSQEKGRGRLDTQYF
TRBD2	.	TRBV5-4	TRBJ2-7	TGTGCCAGCAGCTTGGCGGGACTAGCGGGGAACTACGAGCAGTACTTC	CASSLAGLAGNYEQYF
TRBD1	once	TRBV29-1	TRBJ1-2	TGCAGCGCTGGGACAGAATACTATGGCTACACCTTC	CSAGTEYYGYTF
.	once	TRBV14	TRBJ2-3	TGTGCCAGCAGCCATGGTCAGGGTTTTATCAGAGATACGCAGTATTTT	CASSHGQGFIRDTQYF
.	.	TRBV7-7	TRBJ2-2	TGTGCTAGCAGCTTAGTCAGGACTGATACCGGGGAGCTGTTTTTT	CASSLVRTDTGELFF
.	.	TRBV7-9	TRBJ2-7	TGTGCCAGCAGCTTAGTACAACAGGGTCCGTACTTC	CASSLVQQGPYF
.	.	TRBV9	TRBJ1-1	TGTGCCAGCAGCGTAGAGTCTCGGACTGAAGCTTTCTTT	CASSVESRTEAFF
.	.	TRBV18	TRBJ1-2	TGTGCCAGCTCACCACAAAGGGGCGACTATGGCTACACCTTC	CASSPQRGDYGYTF
.	.	TRBV19	TRBJ2-1	TGTGCCAGTAGTCCCCCCCGGGGTTACAATGAGCAGTTCTTC	CASSPPRGYNEQFF
.	.	TRBV5-1	TRBJ2-7	TGCGCCAGCAGCTTGGCCGGACTGCCATACGAGCAGTACTTC	CASSLAGLPYEQYF
.	.	TRBV30	TRBJ1-4	TGTGCCTGGAGTCAGGGCTCTAATGAAAAACTGTTTTTT	CAWSQGSNEKLFF
.	.	TRBV5-4	TRBJ2-6	TGTGCCAGCAGCTTGGATGCAGGATCTGGGGCCAACGTCCTGACTTTC	CASSLDAGSGANVLTF
.	.	TRBV5-1	TRBJ1-6	TGCGCCAGCAGGTCCGACGGAGAACGGTCACCCCTCCACTTT	CASRSDGERSPLHF
TRBD1	.	TRBV19	TRBJ1-1	TGTGCCAGTAGTAGACAGGGGAACACTGAAGCTTTCTTT	CASSRQGNTEAFF
.	few	TRBV24-1	TRBJ1-5	TGTGCCACCAGTGATCCAAAACAACAGGGAGGCAATCAGCCCCAGCATTTT	CATSDPKQQGGNQPQHF
.	few	TRBV5-1	TRBJ1-1	TGCGCCAGCAGCTTGACAGGGAACACTGAAGCTTTCTTT	CASSLTGNTEAFF
.	.	TRBV29-1	TRBJ1-2	TGCAGCGTCGAAACAGGGAACTATGGCTACACCTTC	CSVETGNYGYTF
TRBD1	.	TRBV7-3	TRBJ2-3	TGTGCCAGCAGCTCTCCCATACCGGGACAGGGGGCCATGGTGGATACGCAGTATTTT	CASSSPIPGQGAMVDTQYF
TRBD1	.	TRBV2	TRBJ1-5	TGTGCCAGCCGACGGGACAGGGGGGACGGTCAGCCCCAGCATTTT	CASRRDRGDGQPQHF
.	.	TRBV19	TRBJ2-3	TGTGCCAGTAGTATCCCCTCTGGCGGAAGCACAGATACGCAGTATTTT	CASSIPSGGSTDTQYF
.	.	TRBV5-1	TRBJ2-1	TGCGCCAGCAGCTTGGCGGGAGCGGGGCAGTTCTTC	CASSLAGAGQFF
TRBD1	.	TRBV24-1	TRBJ1-2	TGTGCCACCAGTGAGCCGAACAGGGGACAGGGCTACACCTTC	CATSEPNRGQGYTF
TRBD1	.	TRBV5-1	TRBJ2-2	TGCGCCAGCAGCTTCCAACAGGGGGCGATAGCCGGGGAGCTGTTTTTT	CASSFQQGAIAGELFF
.	.	TRBV4-2	TRBJ2-5	TGTGCCAGCAGCCAGCCCCAGCGGGAAGAGACCCAGTACTTC	CASSQPQREETQYF
TRBD2	.	TRBV9	TRBJ2-3	TGTGCCAGCGTGCGGGAGTTAGGAGATACGCAGTATTTT	CASVRELGDTQYF
TRBD1	.	TRBV28	TRBJ1-5	TGTGCCAGCGGACAGGTAAATCAGCCCCAGCATTTT	CASGQVNQPQHF
TRBD1	.	TRBV28	TRBJ1-6	TGTGCCAGCAGCCCTCTGGGGACAGGGAACTATAATTCACCCCTCCACTTT	CASSPLGTGNYNSPLHF
.	few	TRBV7-9	TRBJ1-4	TGTGCCAGCAGCTTCGTAGAAGCAACTAATGAAAAACTGTTTTTT	CASSFVEATNEKLFF
.	once	TRBV6-1	TRBJ2-1	TGTGCCAGCAGTGAAGCTGCAGGGTACAATGAGCAGTTCTTC	CASSEAAGYNEQFF
.	.	TRBV27	TRBJ1-4	TGTGCCAGCAGTTTATCGGCAGGGAGGAGTGAAAAACTGTTTTTT	CASSLSAGRSEKLFF
.	.	TRBV15	TRBJ2-2	TGTGCCACCAGCAGAGATCCGGTAACCGGGGAGCTGTTTTTT	CATSRDPVTGELFF
.	.	TRBV6-5	TRBJ1-3	TGTGCCAGCGGAAAAACAGGGTTTCTCAACACCATATATTTT	CASGKTGFLNTIYF
.	few	TRBV28	TRBJ1-1	TGTGCCAGCAGCCCTCTGAACACTGAAGCTTTCTTT	CASSPLNTEAFF
.	.	TRBV7-9	TRBJ1-5	TGTGCCAGCGCGCAGGATATTCAGCCCCAGCATTTT	CASAQDIQPQHF
TRBD1	.	TRBV7-9	TRBJ1-5	TGTGCCGGACAGGGGGCGGTCGGGGCCCAGCATTTT	CAGQGAVGAQHF
.	.	TRBV5-4	TRBJ1-2	TGTGCCAGCAGCCCCGGCGGTTTATCAAACTATGGCTACACCTTC	CASSPGGLSNYGYTF
TRBD1	.	TRBV2	TRBJ2-7	TGTGCCAGCAGCCAAAGACAGGGTGGGTCAAGGAAGCAGTACTTC	CASSQRQGGSRKQYF
.	.	TRBV6-5	TRBJ1-3	TGTGCCAGCAACTCGGCGGCTGGAAACACCATATATTTT	CASNSAAGNTIYF
TRBD2	.	TRBV5-1	TRBJ2-3	TGCGCCAGCAGATCCGGGACTAGCGCGTCTACTAGCACAGATACGCAGTATTTT	CASRSGTSASTSTDTQYF
.	.	TRBV10-3	TRBJ1-1	TGTGCCATCAGGCCACGACAGGAGGAGACTGAAGCTTTCTTT	CAIRPRQEETEAFF
TRBD1	once	TRBV5-4	TRBJ2-2	TGTGCCAGCAGCAGGGACAGACAAATAACACTCACCGGGGAGCTGTTTTTT	CASSRDRQITLTGELFF